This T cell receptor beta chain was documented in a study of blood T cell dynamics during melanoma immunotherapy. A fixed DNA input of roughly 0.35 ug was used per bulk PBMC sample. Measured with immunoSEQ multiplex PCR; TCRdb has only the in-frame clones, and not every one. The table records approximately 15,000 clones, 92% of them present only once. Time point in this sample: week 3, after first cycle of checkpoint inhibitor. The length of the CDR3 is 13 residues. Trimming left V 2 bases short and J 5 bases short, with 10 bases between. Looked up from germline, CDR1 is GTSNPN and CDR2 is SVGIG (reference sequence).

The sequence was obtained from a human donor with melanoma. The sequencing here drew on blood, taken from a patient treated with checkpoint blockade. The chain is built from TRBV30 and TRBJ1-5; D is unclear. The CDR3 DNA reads TGTGCCTGGAGTAACGGGTTGGATCAGCCCCAGCATTTT. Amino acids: CAWSNGLDQPQHF.